These 25 T cell receptor beta chains were all obtained from the same sample, sequenced in a study of patients and donors after allogeneic stem cell transplantation. One entry per CDR3 protein, called by TCRdb with MiXCR from the RT-PCR reads. Of 200,000 to 250,000 distinct CDR3 sequences listed, roughly an eighth were seen once; the top ten hold roughly 12%. What was sequenced was blood, either unsorted or a sorted T cell fraction (not recorded which). The receptors here all came from a human donor who was either an allogeneic HSCT recipient or a stem cell or donor lymphocyte infusion donor (not recorded which). It is not recorded whose cells these are; they may come from a transplant donor.

This clonotype was observed a handful of times. The chain carries TRBV5-6 and TRBJ2-7; 7 bases are a match to TRBD2. The CDR3 runs 14 residues. V lost 3 bases and J lost 1; bases outside the gene matches: 4. CDR1 and CDR2 from the germline V gene are SGHDT and YYEEEE. CDR3 nucleotides: TGTGCCAGCAGCTGGCGGACTAGATCCTACGAGCAGTACTTC. Translated, it gives CASSWRTRSYEQYF.

The chain links TRBV9 to TRBJ2-7; tentative D call: TRBD2 (6 bases). Trimming pared 0 bases from V and 6 bases from J, leaving 10 bases between. This CDR3 comprises 13 residues. Germline V CDR1 and CDR2: SGDLS, YYNGEE. CDR3 sequence (DNA): TGTGCCAGCAGCGTAGACGGGGGTACCGAGCAGTACTTC. Amino acid sequence: CASSVDGGTEQYF. Full variable domain (missing parts from reference TRBV9 and TRBJ2-7): DSGVTQTPKHLITATGQRVTLRCSPRSGDLSVYWYQQSLDQGLQFLIQYYNGEERAKGNILERFSAQQFPDLHSELNLSSLELGDSALYFCASSVDGGTEQYFGPGTRLTVT.

This clonotype was picked up a small number of times. The chain carries TRBV20-1 and TRBJ2-1, with a weak D call TRBD2 (6 bases). CDR1 and CDR2 (germline): DFQATT, SNEGSKA (reference sequence). The CDR3 is made up of 16 amino acids. Between the trimmed V and J ends, which lost 4 bases and 0 bases, there was a span of 16 bases. The DNA of the CDR3 is TGCAGTGCTATGGTCTTTGGGGGGAGCTCCTACAATGAGCAGTTCTTC. Protein sequence: CSAMVFGGSSYNEQFF.

This clonotype was detected only a few times. This sequence joins TRBV4-2 and TRBJ2-2; 9 nucleotides agree with TRBD2. V trimming: 0 bases; J trimming: 4 bases; junction bases outside the gene matches: 12. The CDR3 consists of 19 residues. Germline CDR1 LGHNA, CDR2 YNFKEQ. The CDR3 loop reads CASSQDRVGSGGLTGELFF. In nucleotides, the CDR3 is TGTGCCAGCAGCCAAGATCGAGTGGGTAGCGGGGGACTCACCGGGGAGCTGTTTTTT.

This clonotype was observed a handful of times. This chain connects TRBV30 to TRBJ1-4, with 7 bases identical to TRBD1. V lost 1 base and J lost 6; bases outside the gene matches: 5. CDR3 length equals 14 residues. Germline-derived CDR1 and CDR2 are GTSNPN and SVGIG (reference sequence). CDR3 region: CAWSAPGTDEKLFF. The DNA of the CDR3 is TGTGCCTGGAGTGCTCCCGGGACAGATGAAAAACTGTTTTTT.

This sequence joins TRBV20-1 and TRBJ1-1, with 10 positions matching TRBD1. Germline CDR1 reads DFQATT; CDR2 reads SNEGSKA (reference sequence). With 5 bases clipped from V and 5 bases from J, the junction kept 2 bases outside the gene matches. This CDR3 region has 12 residues. CDR3 coding DNA: TGCAGTGCTCCGGACAGGGGGACTGAAGCTTTCTTT. Its translation: CSAPDRGTEAFF.

The J gene is TRBJ2-3, the V gene TRBV20-1, with D perhaps being TRBD1 or TRBD2 (5 bases each). Looked up from germline, CDR1 is DFQATT and CDR2 is SNEGSKA (reference sequence). V was shortened by 1 base and J by 2 bases, with 19 bases between the two germline ends. The CDR3 contains 17 residues. CDR3 protein: CSARGLLRGPSTDTQYF. Here the CDR3 DNA reads TGCAGTGCTAGAGGCCTTCTCCGGGGCCCTTCCACAGATACGCAGTATTTT.

This clonotype was seen a few times. The J gene is TRBJ2-1, the V gene TRBV9; unclear D gene. The CDR3 is made up of 15 amino acids. Germline CDR1 and CDR2: SGDLS and YYNGEE. V was clipped by 0 bases and J by 3 bases, with 10 bases between them. The CDR3 nucleotides are TGTGCCAGCAGCGTAGCGTACGGCAGCTACAATGAGCAGTTCTTC. Translated, it gives CASSVAYGSYNEQFF.

This clonotype was observed a few times. This rearrangement joins TRBV10-3 to TRBJ2-2; perhaps TRBD1 as D (6 bases). V lost 11 bases, J lost 3 bases, and 19 bases lay in between. CDR1 is ENHRY, CDR2 SYGVKD, per germline. This CDR3 has 15 amino acids. CDR3 region: CAFRIRGPDTGELFF. For the CDR3, the DNA is TGTGCCTTCCGCATCAGGGGCCCGGACACCGGGGAGCTGTTTTTT.

This chain uses TRBV25-1 with TRBJ2-1, with 13 bases aligning to TRBD2. The V gene end was trimmed by 2 bases and the J gene end by 5 bases; junction bases not matched to a gene: 6. CDR1 MGHDK and CDR2 SYGVNS come from the germline V gene. There are 17 residues in the CDR3. The DNA for the CDR3 is TGTGCCAGCAGTGAAGATTACGGGACTAGCGGGAACAATGAGCAGTTCTTC. It is translated as CASSEDYGTSGNNEQFF.

Remarks on this clonotype: A much larger clone lies one base from this, so it may be a read error. V gene TRBV24-1 combines with J gene TRBJ1-2; maybe TRBD1 (5 bases). The germline V gene encodes CDR1 KGHDR and CDR2 SFDVKD. The CDR3 length is 11 residues. Trimming shortened V by 9 bases and J by 3 bases, and 7 bases separated the two germline ends. The chain's CDR3 is CATQGDYGYTF. The DNA of the CDR3 is TGTGCCACCCAGGGAGACTATGGCTACACCTTC.

This clonotype was counted at least ten times. This chain uses TRBV4-3 with TRBJ2-1; possible D gene TRBD2, 6 bases. V was clipped by 0 bases and J by 9 bases, with 18 bases between them. The CDR3 length is 16 residues. CDR1 LGHNA and CDR2 YSLEER come from the germline V gene. For the CDR3, the DNA is TGCGCCAGCAGCCAAGATGGTGCGGGGTGGCGCTTTGAGCAGTTCTTC. It translates to CASSQDGAGWRFEQFF.

This clonotype was seen more than once but under ten times. V is TRBV20-1 and J is TRBJ1-1, with D maybe TRBD1 (5 bases). Germline CDR1 is DFQATT and CDR2 is SNEGSKA (reference sequence). The CDR3 is made up of 12 amino acids. V lost 3 bases and J lost 6, with 11 bases in between. In nucleotides, the CDR3 is TGCAGTGCTAGGCCTACGGGGGCTGAAGCTTTCTTT. Translation: CSARPTGAEAFF.

This clonotype was observed a few times. The V call is TRBV11-3, the J call TRBJ1-1; TRBD1 might be the D (5 bases). CDR3 size: 13 residues. The germline V gene encodes CDR1 SGHNT and CDR2 YENEEA. V was trimmed by 3 bases and J by 8 bases, leaving 13 bases between them. The CDR3 bases are TGTGCCAGCAGCTTCGACCCGCGGGGGGAAGCTTTCTTT. Translation: CASSFDPRGEAFF.

This clonotype appeared a few times. This chain joins TRBV29-1 and TRBJ2-3; 12 bases map to TRBD2. This CDR3 spans 17 amino acids. V trimming: 1 base; J trimming: 2 bases; junction bases outside the gene matches: 7. Germline loops: CDR1 SQVTM, CDR2 ANQGSEA. The CDR3 spells CSVEGGGLAGLTDTQYF. Here the CDR3 DNA reads TGCAGCGTTGAAGGGGGCGGACTAGCGGGACTCACAGATACGCAGTATTTT.

This chain links TRBV19 with TRBJ1-1; D is ambiguous. V lost 6 bases, J lost 2 bases, and 13 bases lay in between. Germline loops: CDR1 LNHDA, CDR2 SQIVND (reference sequence). There are 14 residues in the CDR3. The CDR3 region has the DNA TGTGCCAGTAGCACCGAGTCGCTAAACACTGAAGCTTTCTTT. It yields the protein CASSTESLNTEAFF.

This clonotype has a handful of counts. This chain connects TRBV4-1 to TRBJ1-6, with a weak D call TRBD1 (5 bases). The CDR3 is made up of 18 amino acids. Trimming left V 0 bases short and J 10 bases short, with 22 bases between. Germline-derived CDR1 and CDR2 are MGHRA and YSYEKL. In nucleotides, the CDR3 is TGCGCCAGCAGCCAAGAAGGAGGGGCATTCAGCAGGCGATCACCCCTCCACTTT. Translated, it gives CASSQEGGAFSRRSPLHF.

This clonotype was seen many times. This chain links TRBV30 with TRBJ2-3; 9 bases align to TRBD2. From germline, CDR1 is GTSNPN and CDR2 SVGIG (reference sequence). The CDR3 is 14 amino acids. The V segment lost 3 bases and the J segment 0 bases; nucleotides outside the gene matches: 1. The CDR3 DNA sequence: TGTGCCTGGAGGCTAGCGGGGAGCACAGATACGCAGTATTTT. Its protein is CAWRLAGSTDTQYF.

The gene calls are TRBV28 and TRBJ1-2; D uncertain. V dropped 6 bases and J dropped 4 bases, with 15 bases sitting between them. Germline V lookup: CDR1 MDHEN, CDR2 SYDVKM. This CDR3 is 14 amino acids long. CDR3 sequence (DNA): TGTGCCAGCAGGCCCCCTGGGGTTGGCTATGGCTACACCTTC. It translates to CASRPPGVGYGYTF.

The J gene is TRBJ2-6, the V gene TRBV20-1; a weak D match, TRBD1 (6 bases). The V end was cut by 4 bases, the J end by 0 bases, with 7 bases between. Germline CDR1 DFQATT, CDR2 SNEGSKA (reference sequence). This CDR3 spans 14 amino acids. The CDR3 sequence is CSAKGDSGANVLTF. CDR3 coding DNA: TGCAGTGCTAAGGGGGACTCTGGGGCCAACGTCCTGACTTTC.

This clonotype was seen a few times. The chain has TRBV5-6 and TRBJ1-3; no definite D call. Germline V gene data show CDR1 as SGHDT and CDR2 as YYEEEE. With 0 bases removed from V and 5 bases from J, the gap between germline ends came to 3 bases. The CDR3 covers 12 residues. The CDR3 coding sequence is TGTGCCAGCAGCTTGGGGAGAAACACCATATATTTT. Protein: CASSLGRNTIYF.

This clonotype turned up a few times. This rearrangement joins TRBV20-1 to TRBJ1-5; 9 bases fit TRBD1. Per germline, CDR1 DFQATT and CDR2 SNEGSKA (reference sequence). Trimming at V came to 6 bases and at J to 2 bases, leaving 14 bases not matched to a gene. The CDR3 runs 17 residues. This CDR3 is CSALTGQGKVGNQPQHF. DNA for the CDR3: TGCAGTGCCCTTACGGGACAGGGAAAAGTAGGCAATCAGCCCCAGCATTTT.

This chain uses TRBV5-6 with TRBJ2-5; D unresolved. V was pared by 4 bases and J by 5 bases, with 15 bases between. CDR3 length: 14 residues. CDR1 and CDR2 (germline): SGHDT, YYEEEE. The CDR3 spells CASSRPPYRETQYF. CDR3 coding DNA: TGTGCCAGCAGCCGCCCTCCATATCGGGAGACCCAGTACTTC.

This clonotype was counted many times. The rearrangement links TRBV20-1 to TRBJ2-5, with 7 bases fitting TRBD2. This CDR3 is built from 13 residues. The germline gives CDR1 DFQATT, CDR2 SNEGSKA (reference sequence). V shed 2 bases, J shed 5 bases, and the junction held 5 bases outside the gene matches. The CDR3: CSARSGIRETQYF. For the CDR3, the DNA is TGCAGTGCTAGAAGCGGGATAAGGGAGACCCAGTACTTC.

The chain combines TRBV3-1 with TRBJ1-2; TRBD1 aligns across 7 bases. The CDR3 contains 15 residues. Germline CDR1 LGHDT, CDR2 YNNKEL (reference sequence). Trimming cost V 5 bases and J 4 bases; bases outside gene matches: 10. In DNA, the CDR3 is TGTGCCAGCAGCATATTGACGGGACAGCTCTATGGCTACACCTTC. Translating it yields CASSILTGQLYGYTF.